This TCR beta chain derives from a study of radiotherapy plus CTLA-4 blockade in lung cancer. This clone came up once. Here immunoSEQ multiplex PCR was the method, and the copy in TCRdb shows in-frame clones only, minus some. The data show tens of thousands of clones, more than 60% seen once. The TCR comes from a human donor with non-small cell lung cancer who had a partial response to radiotherapy plus ipilimumab. Some clones in this sample may be carry-over from other donors' samples. The material was peripheral blood, obtained from a patient treated with radiotherapy plus ipilimumab.

This chain's CDR3 is CASSQKVQGEYEQYF. For the CDR3, the DNA is TGCGCCAGCAGCCAGAAGGTTCAGGGGGAGTACGAGCAGTACTTC. J is TRBJ2-7 and V is TRBV4-3, with 7 bases fitting TRBD1. Trimming cost V 3 bases and J 4 bases; bases outside gene matches: 9. This CDR3 is built from 15 residues. Germline V lookup: CDR1 LGHNA, CDR2 YSLEER.